This T cell receptor beta chain was identified in a study of blood T cell repertoires in COVID-19. Germline CDR1 SEHNR, CDR2 FQNEAQ (reference sequence). Trimming left V 1 base short and J 0 bases short, with 10 bases between. CDR3 length: 15 residues. Participant ages covered about 18 to 100 years across 25 or so US areas. Sequenced by immunoSEQ multiplex PCR; TCRdb stores in-frame clones only, minus some. The repertoire holds around 300,000 clones, with 88% as singletons. Sequenced input: PBMCs or T cells enriched from blood (not recorded which). The chain combines TRBV7-9 with TRBJ2-7; D unclear. This receptor was identified in a woman aged 25 to 39 who had recovered from COVID-19. CDR3 region: CASSLEPRSSYEQYF. CDR3 DNA: TGTGCCAGCAGCTTAGAGCCTAGAAGCTCCTACGAGCAGTACTTC.